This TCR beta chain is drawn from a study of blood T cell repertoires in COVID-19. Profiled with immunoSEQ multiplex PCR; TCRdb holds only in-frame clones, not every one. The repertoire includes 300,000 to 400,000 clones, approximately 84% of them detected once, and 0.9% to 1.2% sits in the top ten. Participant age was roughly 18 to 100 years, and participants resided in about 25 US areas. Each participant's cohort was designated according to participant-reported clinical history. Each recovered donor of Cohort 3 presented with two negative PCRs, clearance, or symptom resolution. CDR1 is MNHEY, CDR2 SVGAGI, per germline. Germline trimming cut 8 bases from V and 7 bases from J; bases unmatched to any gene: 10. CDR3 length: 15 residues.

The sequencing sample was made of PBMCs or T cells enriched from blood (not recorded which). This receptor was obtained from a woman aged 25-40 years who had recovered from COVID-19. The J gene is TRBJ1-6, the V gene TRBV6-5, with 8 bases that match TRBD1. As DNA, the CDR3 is TGTGCCAGCGGAAGAAGACAGGGGTCAAATTCACCCCTCCACTTT. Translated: CASGRRQGSNSPLHF.